In its sample, the clone carrying this T cell receptor (beta chain) is medium-sized. Researchers used genomic DNA as the template to profile TCR beta VDJ and CDR3. From the reads, TCRdb called clonotypes with MiXCR, one entry per CDR3 protein. The data hold some 68,000 distinct CDR3 sequences, with roughly half observed a single time. The CDR3 is 15 residues long. The V and J ends lost 3 bases and 6 bases, in that order; junction bases with no gene match: 2. Germline V gives CDR1 SNHLY, CDR2 FYNNEI. This sample is drawn from a study of CD8+CD57+ T cells in acquired aplastic anemia. The sequence was obtained from a human donor in good health, serving as a control. The genes are TRBV2 and TRBJ2-1; 13 bases match TRBD2. The sample consisted of sorted CD4+, CD8+, or CD8+CD57+ T cells (not recorded which) from PBMCs. This CDR3 reads CASSDRLAGGNEQFF. The CDR3 nucleotides are TGTGCCAGCAGTGATAGACTAGCGGGAGGCAATGAGCAGTTCTTC.